One and the same sample provided the 2 T cell receptor beta chains below, sequenced in a study of T-cell memory formation after mild COVID-19. TCRdb re-derived calls from the 5' RACE reads in MiXCR, one entry per CDR3 protein. Here the sample spans roughly 450,000 distinct CDR3 sequences, around a sixth being singletons. The specimen sequenced was PBMCs or a T cell subset sorted from them (not recorded which). The receptors derive from an adult woman who had mild COVID-19 (a few samples of this study predate the infection). Cell type and time point are not known.

This clonotype was observed a few times. The rearrangement uses TRBV5-1 and TRBJ2-7; TRBD2 aligns across 10 bases. Germline-derived CDR1 and CDR2 are SGHRS and YFSETQ. The CDR3 totals 15 residues. V lost 3 bases to trimming and J lost 0 bases; unmatched junction nucleotides: 3. CDR3 region: CASSSGLAASYEQYF. The CDR3 DNA sequence: TGCGCCAGCAGCTCTGGACTAGCGGCCTCCTACGAGCAGTACTTC.

This clonotype was seen a handful of times. The chain couples TRBV25-1 to TRBJ1-5; D is possibly TRBD1 (6 bases). V was shortened by 2 bases and J by 2 bases, with 13 bases between the two germline ends. The CDR3 spans 16 residues. Germline V gives CDR1 MGHDK, CDR2 SYGVNS. The CDR3 region is CASSEGGPWGNQPQHF. CDR3 nucleotides: TGTGCCAGCAGTGAAGGGGGCCCTTGGGGCAATCAGCCCCAGCATTTT.